This T cell receptor (beta chain) was captured by sequencing in a study of cytomegalovirus exposure and HLA in healthy donors. PCR used 60 Vbeta primers and 13 Jbeta primers. Assay used: immunoSEQ multiplex PCR; TCRdb lists only in-frame clones, some missing. The data contain around 81,000 clones, approximately 57% of them singletons. The CDR3 has 13 amino acids. Germline CDR1 reads LNHDA; CDR2 reads SQIVND (reference sequence). V was pared by 4 bases and J by 4 bases, with 11 bases between. This clone was observed a handful of times. Its antigen is currently unknown. Study-wide findings and caveats: About 87% or about 30% of the time was how often most TCR beta V segments were productive, according to an earlier analysis. Follow-up analysis seemed to connect common viral pathogens with several of the most significant clusters identified.

J is TRBJ2-7 and V is TRBV19; possible D gene TRBD2, 5 bases. This clonotype was obtained from a man younger than 45 in good health and CMV-seropositive. Sequencing was done on a sample of PBMCs. The CDR3 DNA sequence: TGTGCCAGTAGTAACGGGATCTTTTACGAGCAGTACTTC. This codes for CASSNGIFYEQYF. Full variable domain (remainder filled in from reference TRBV19 and TRBJ2-7): DGGITQSPKYLFRKEGQNVTLSCEQNLNHDAMYWYRQDPGQGLRLIYYSQIVNDFQKGDIAEGYSVSREKKESFPLTVTSAQKNPTAFYLCASSNGIFYEQYFGPGTRLTVT.